This TCR beta chain was sequenced in a study of cytomegalovirus exposure and HLA in healthy donors. The study ran its PCR with 60 Vbeta and 13 Jbeta primers. Generated by immunoSEQ multiplex PCR, the TCRdb table keeps only in-frame clones and is missing some. The repertoire consists of approximately 210,000 clones, with around 79% occurring once and the leading ten covering nearly 0.4%. The table lists this clone with a count of one. Its target is unknown. Study results and limitations: Later analysis showed most CMV-associated TCR beta chains appearing HLA-restricted. A later analysis reportedly found fewer N-insertions in an Asian-associated ancestry cluster than the roughly 680-donor mean. One variant, a missense change in DCLRE1C, was linked in a later analysis to TCR beta V- and J-gene trimming. An apparent linkage of common viral pathogens to several of the most significant clusters emerged in a later analysis.

The sequenced sample was PBMCs. The receptor comes from a male donor in good health and CMV-seropositive.

CDR3 DNA sequence: TGCGCCAGCAGCTCCGAACCTAGCGGGGGACGGAGTGAGCAGTTCTTC. This gives the protein CASSSEPSGGRSEQFF. The rearrangement joins TRBV5-1 to TRBJ2-1, with 10 bases matching TRBD2. The CDR3 consists of 16 residues. V lost 3 bases, J lost 9 bases, and 12 bases stayed unmatched. Germline lookup yields CDR1 SGHRS and CDR2 YFSETQ. Full variable domain (outside the CDR3, taken from reference TRBV5-1 and TRBJ2-1): KAGVTQTPRYLIKTRGQQVTLSCSPISGHRSVSWYQQTPGQGLQFLFEYFSETQRNKGNFPGRFSGRQFSNSRSEMNVSTLELGDSALYLCASSSEPSGGRSEQFFGPGTRLTVL.